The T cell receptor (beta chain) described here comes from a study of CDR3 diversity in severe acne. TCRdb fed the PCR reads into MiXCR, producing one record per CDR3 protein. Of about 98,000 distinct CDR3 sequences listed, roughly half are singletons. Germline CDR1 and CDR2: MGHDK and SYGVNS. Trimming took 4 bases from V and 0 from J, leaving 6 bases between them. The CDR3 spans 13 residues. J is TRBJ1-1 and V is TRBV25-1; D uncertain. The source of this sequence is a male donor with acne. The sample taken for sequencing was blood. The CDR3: CASSVLMNTEAFF. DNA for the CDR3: TGTGCCAGCAGTGTTTTAATGAACACTGAAGCTTTCTTT.